One and the same sample provided the 6 T cell receptor beta chains below, sequenced in a study of shared clonotypes between healthy human individuals. The repertoire was sequenced with immunoSEQ multiplex PCR; TCRdb's copy has only in-frame clones and lacks some. The table has around 940,000 clones, about 80% seen once. Sequencing was performed on memory CD4+ T cells sorted from blood. Subset specified: CD45RA-negative fraction. These receptors all come from a man aged 18 to 29 in good health.

This clone was recorded a few times. This chain connects TRBV28 to TRBJ2-2; the match to TRBD2 covers 10 bases. The CDR3 sequence is 17 residues long. Germline CDR1 and CDR2: MDHEN and SYDVKM. J was trimmed by 4 bases and V by 6 bases; bases with no gene match: 11. The CDR3 loop reads CASSQQRGGQGTGELFF. Written as DNA, the CDR3 is TGTGCCAGCAGCCAGCAGCGGGGGGGCCAAGGCACCGGGGAGCTGTTTTTT.

CDR3 DNA sequence: TGTGCCAGCAGCGCCAGGGAAGTGCCTCGGGGGACCTTC. This gives the protein CASSAREVPRGTF. This chain connects TRBV6-1 to TRBJ1-2, with a tentative D call TRBD1 (5 bases). The germline V and J ends were trimmed by 6 bases and 14 bases, with 22 bases remaining between them. The CDR3 loop spans 13 amino acids. Germline lookup yields CDR1 MNHNS and CDR2 SASEGT.

This clone was found once. The chain employs TRBV11-2 and TRBJ2-3; 8 bases agree with TRBD2. V lost 9 bases to trimming and J lost 1 base; unmatched junction nucleotides: 6. Germline loops: CDR1 SGHAT, CDR2 FQNNGV. The CDR3 contains 14 residues. The CDR3 is CASSSGGGTDTQYF. CDR3 DNA sequence: TGTGCCAGTTCAAGCGGGGGTGGCACAGATACGCAGTATTTT.

The chain uses TRBV6-6 and TRBJ2-7, with a possible D match to TRBD1 (6 bases). V was trimmed by 2 bases and J by 1 base, leaving 9 bases between them. The germline V gene encodes CDR1 MNHNY and CDR2 SVGAGI (reference sequence). The CDR3 runs to 14 residues. CDR3 sequence (DNA): TGTGCCAGCAGTTACGTACAGGGATCCTACGAGCAGTACTTC. Its translation: CASSYVQGSYEQYF.

The gene calls are TRBV7-2 and TRBJ1-2; D unresolved. V was trimmed by 2 bases and J by 1 base, leaving 17 bases between them. CDR1 is SGHTA, CDR2 FQGNSA, per germline. The CDR3 totals 17 residues. CDR3 residues: CASSLPSSELRNYGYTF. As DNA, the CDR3 is TGTGCCAGCAGCTTACCCTCGTCAGAACTCCGTAACTATGGCTACACCTTC. Full variable domain (rest looked up from reference TRBV7-2 and TRBJ1-2): GAGVSQSPSNKVTEKGKDVELRCDPISGHTALYWYRQSLGQGLEFLIYFQGNSAPDKSGLPSDRFSAERTGGSVSTLTIQRTQQEDSAVYLCASSLPSSELRNYGYTFGSGTRLTVV.

The rearrangement uses TRBV10-3 and TRBJ2-7; 9 nucleotides match TRBD1. The CDR3 consists of 14 residues. In germline, CDR1 is ENHRY, CDR2 SYGVKD. With 7 bases clipped from V and 2 bases from J, the junction kept 6 bases outside the gene matches. CDR3: CAITPGQGTYEQYF. In DNA, the CDR3 is TGTGCCATCACCCCGGGACAGGGAACCTACGAGCAGTACTTC.